One sample yielded the 2 T cell receptor beta chains listed below, sequenced in a study of brain metastases from non-small cell lung cancer. Data came from immunoSEQ multiplex PCR; TCRdb stores just in-frame clones and leaves some out. The repertoire consists of roughly 14,000 clones, with approximately 80% occurring once and the leading ten covering less than 9%. Sample: primary lung tumor tissue. The receptor set was obtained from a donor aged 40 or older with non-small cell lung cancer.

This clone was detected once. The chain combines TRBV24-1 with TRBJ2-1; TRBD1 is a possible D gene (6 bases). V shed 3 bases and J shed 7 bases, with 15 bases lying between them. The CDR3 sequence is 15 residues long. Germline CDR1 reads KGHDR; CDR2 reads SFDVKD. CDR3 in amino acids: CATSDGGTSGNEQFF. The CDR3 DNA reads as TGTGCCACCAGTGATGGGGGCACCTCTGGGAATGAGCAGTTCTTC.

Within the sample, this clone is medium-sized. This chain uses TRBV5-1 with TRBJ1-3; 10 bases align to TRBD1. This CDR3 spans 14 amino acids. After removal of 5 bases from V and 4 bases from J, the junction contained 3 bases not matched to a gene. Germline V gene data show CDR1 as SGHRS and CDR2 as YFSETQ. CDR3 loop: CASSGTGEGNTIYF. The CDR3 DNA follows: TGCGCCAGCAGTGGGACAGGGGAAGGAAACACCATATATTTT.